This entry is about one T cell receptor (beta chain). Its antigen remains unidentified. Here immunoSEQ multiplex PCR was the method, and the copy in TCRdb shows in-frame clones only, minus some. The sample consists of 2 million to 2.5 million clones, approximately 94% of them appearing once. This sample stems from a study of shared clonotypes between healthy human individuals. Study results and caveats: Sequencing depth was expected to affect clonotype sharing among donors.

The CDR3 covers 18 residues. The genes are TRBV21-1 and TRBJ2-7; the D call TRBD2 from the table was never checked on the DNA. TRBV21-1 is shown as a pseudogene. The sample taken for sequencing was naive CD4+ T cells sorted from blood. The subset was: CD45RA+ positively selected. The TCR comes from a man in his late teens or twenties in good health. The CDR3 spells CASSTPAGLAGVKEEQYF. The CDR3 coding sequence is TGTGCCAGCAGCACCCCCGCCGGACTAGCGGGGGTCAAAGAGGAGCAGTACTTC.